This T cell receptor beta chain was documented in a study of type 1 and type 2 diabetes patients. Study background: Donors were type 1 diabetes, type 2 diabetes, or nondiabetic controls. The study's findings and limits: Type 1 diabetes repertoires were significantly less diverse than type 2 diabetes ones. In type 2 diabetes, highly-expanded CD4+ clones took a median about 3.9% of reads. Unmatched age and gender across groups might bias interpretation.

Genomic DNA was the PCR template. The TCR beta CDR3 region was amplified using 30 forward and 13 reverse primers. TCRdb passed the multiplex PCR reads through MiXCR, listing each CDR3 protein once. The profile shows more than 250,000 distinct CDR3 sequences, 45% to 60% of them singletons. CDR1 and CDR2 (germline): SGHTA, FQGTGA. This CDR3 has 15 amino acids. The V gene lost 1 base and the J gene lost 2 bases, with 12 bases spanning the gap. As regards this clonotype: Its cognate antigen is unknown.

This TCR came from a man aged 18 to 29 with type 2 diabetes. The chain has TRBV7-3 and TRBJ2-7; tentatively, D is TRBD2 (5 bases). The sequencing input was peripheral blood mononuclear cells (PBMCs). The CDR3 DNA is TGTGCCAGCAGCTTAATTTCGGCGAGGGCCTACGAGCAGTACTTC. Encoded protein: CASSLISARAYEQYF.